This is a list of T cell receptor beta chains from one sample in a study of chemoradiotherapy in HPV16-positive cancers. TCRdb's table, derived via immunoSEQ multiplex PCR, lists solely in-frame clones and lacks some. Here the sample spans around 33,000 clones, more than 70% being singletons. This specimen was blood, taken from a patient who underwent chemoradiotherapy. The source of these receptors is a human donor with HPV-associated anogenital cancer. Each CDR3 is given with its conserved first and last residue. D genes are given only for firm matches. Only part of the rows carry a size: once, few, many, or a class if the clone is expanded.

clone size	V gene	J gene	D gene	CDR3 DNA	CDR3 protein
NA	TRBV6-5	TRBJ1-2	NA	TGTGCCAGCAGTTACGAGGGGGGCTACACCTTC	CASSYEGGYTF
NA	TRBV27	TRBJ1-1	NA	TGTGCCAGCAGTCACATGGACCTACCGAACACTGAAGCTTTCTTT	CASSHMDLPNTEAFF
NA	TRBV6-1	TRBJ1-1	NA	TGTGCCAGCATCCCCGGGACTGAAGCTTTCTTT	CASIPGTEAFF
NA	TRBV27	TRBJ1-1	NA	TGTGCCAGCAGTTTAAAAGGAGTCGGCACTGAAGCTTTCTTT	CASSLKGVGTEAFF
NA	TRBV19	TRBJ1-1	NA	TGTGCCAGTAGTATCTTCGGGGCGGGCACTGAAGCTTTCTTT	CASSIFGAGTEAFF
NA	TRBV4-2	TRBJ2-7	NA	TGTGCCAGCAGCCATTATAGTTACGAGCAGTACTTC	CASSHYSYEQYF
once	TRBV7-2	TRBJ1-2	NA	TGTGCCAGCAGCTCACGGATGGGGGCGGACTATGGCTACACCTTC	CASSSRMGADYGYTF
NA	TRBV5-1	TRBJ1-4	TRBD1	TGCGCCAGCAGCTTAGGGGACAGTCAGAATGAAAAACTGTTTTTT	CASSLGDSQNEKLFF
NA	TRBV4-1	TRBJ1-1	NA	TGCGCCAGCAGCCAAGTAGTATCGGGAACTGAAGCTTTCTTT	CASSQVVSGTEAFF
NA	TRBV27	TRBJ2-1	TRBD2	TGTGCCAGCAGTTTGGTAGTAGCGGGGTACAATGAGCAGTTCTTC	CASSLVVAGYNEQFF
NA	TRBV5-1	TRBJ2-2	TRBD2	TGCGCCAGCAGCTTGGAGGGTCTAGCGGGGGCTCGGGGCCGGGAGCTGTTTTTT	CASSLEGLAGARGRELFF
NA	TRBV5-1	TRBJ2-1	TRBD1	TGCGCCAGCACGACCGGACAGGGGCCCTACAATGAGCAGTTCTTC	CASTTGQGPYNEQFF
NA	TRBV6-4	TRBJ2-5	NA	TGTGCCAGCAGTGACAACCCTGAGAGGGTGGAAGAGACCCAGTACTTC	CASSDNPERVEETQYF
few	TRBV25-1	TRBJ2-1	TRBD1	TGTGCCAGCAGATGGACAGGACTTTCCTACAATGAGCAGTTCTTC	CASRWTGLSYNEQFF
few	TRBV27	TRBJ2-7	NA	TGTGCCAGCAGTTTCATAGCAGGGGCCTACGAGCAGTACTTC	CASSFIAGAYEQYF
NA	TRBV5-6	TRBJ1-2	NA	TGTGCCAGCAGCCTAGGTAATTTGGGGGACGACTATGGCTACACCTTC	CASSLGNLGDDYGYTF
NA	TRBV5-4	TRBJ1-1	NA	TGTGCCAGCAGCAAGGGTAGTTCGGTGAACACTGAAGCTTTCTTT	CASSKGSSVNTEAFF
NA	TRBV7-9	TRBJ1-1	NA	TGTGCCAGCAACCGGGGGGTCGTGACTGAAGCTTTCTTT	CASNRGVVTEAFF
NA	TRBV7-2	TRBJ2-1	TRBD1	TGTGCCAGCAGCCCAACAGGGGGAAGAAATGAGCAGTTCTTC	CASSPTGGRNEQFF
NA	TRBV19	TRBJ1-5	NA	TGTGCCAGTAGACTGGTCTCTACCTGGGGTCAGCCCCAGCATTTT	CASRLVSTWGQPQHF
NA	TRBV28	TRBJ1-3	TRBD1	TGTGCCAGCAGTTTATCGGCAGGGGGGTACCCTGGAAACACCATATATTTT	CASSLSAGGYPGNTIYF
NA	TRBV28	TRBJ1-3	NA	TGTGCCAGCAGTTTCCAGGGGACCGGGAACACCATATATTTT	CASSFQGTGNTIYF
NA	TRBV19	TRBJ1-5	TRBD1	TGTGCCAGTAGTCACGGGACAGGGTCTCGGCCCCAGCATTTT	CASSHGTGSRPQHF
NA	TRBV28	TRBJ1-2	TRBD1	TGTGCCAGCAGTTGGGGGCAGGGGGCTTATGGCTACACCTTC	CASSWGQGAYGYTF
few	TRBV30	TRBJ1-2	TRBD1	TGTGCTGGGGGCAGGGGGGCTACTAACTATGGCTACACCTTC	CAGGRGATNYGYTF
NA	TRBV14	TRBJ2-7	NA	TGTGCCAGCAGCCTTCTTACGGGGCCCTACGAGCAGTACTTC	CASSLLTGPYEQYF
NA	TRBV1	TRBJ1-1	NA	TGCACCAGCAGCCAAGTACCCCTCGGAGTGAACACTGAAGCTTTCTTT	CTSSQVPLGVNTEAFF
NA	TRBV30	TRBJ1-2	NA	TGTGCCTGGAGTAGGCAGGGATTAGGTGGCTATGGCTACACCTTC	CAWSRQGLGGYGYTF
NA	TRBV6-6	TRBJ1-4	NA	TGTGCCACCGAAAGGTGGGGGCTTAATGAAAAACTGTTTTTT	CATERWGLNEKLFF
NA	TRBV19	TRBJ1-1	TRBD1	TGTGCCAGTAGCATCAGAGGGGGCAACACTGAAGCTTTCTTT	CASSIRGGNTEAFF
NA	TRBV2	TRBJ1-3	NA	TGTGCCAGCATTACCGACCTCTCCGGAAACACCATATATTTT	CASITDLSGNTIYF
NA	TRBV19	TRBJ2-1	TRBD2	TGTGCCAGTAGTATCTTAGTGGGACTAGTTTACAATGAGCAGTTCTTC	CASSILVGLVYNEQFF
NA	TRBV27	TRBJ2-7	TRBD2	TGTGCCAGCAGTTTACAAGCCTCGGCGGCGGGAGGGCGTGAGCAGTACTTC	CASSLQASAAGGREQYF
NA	TRBV5-1	TRBJ1-1	NA	TGCGCCAGCAGCTTGGGAAACGTGGGGACTGAAGCTTTCTTT	CASSLGNVGTEAFF
NA	TRBV4-1	TRBJ2-1	NA	TGCGCCAGCAGCCAAGATACTCTGGGCGACTTATACAATGAGCAGTTCTTC	CASSQDTLGDLYNEQFF
NA	TRBV7-9	TRBJ2-5	TRBD1	TGTGCCAGTACCAAGGGGGATGACAGGGCTGAGACCCAGTACTTC	CASTKGDDRAETQYF
NA	TRBV28	TRBJ1-1	NA	TGTGCCAGCAGATTTAAGGGCACTGAAGCTTTCTTT	CASRFKGTEAFF
NA	TRBV7-9	TRBJ1-1	NA	TGTGCCAGCAGCTCACCCGAGCGCGGGGGTAAGGCTGAAGCTTTCTTT	CASSSPERGGKAEAFF
NA	TRBV2	TRBJ2-1	NA	TGTGCCAGCACCCAAGGGGGGGGACCGCTTGGTGAGCAGTTCTTC	CASTQGGGPLGEQFF
NA	TRBV28	TRBJ1-1	NA	TGTGCCAGCAGTTCAGGGAACACTGAAGCTTTCTTT	CASSSGNTEAFF
NA	TRBV9	TRBJ1-2	NA	TGTGCCAGCAGCGTAGCTGCCACGGCTAACTATGGCTACACCTTC	CASSVAATANYGYTF
NA	TRBV25-1	TRBJ1-1	NA	TGTGCCAGCAGATCTCAGGGTTACACTGAAGCTTTCTTT	CASRSQGYTEAFF
NA	TRBV2	TRBJ2-1	TRBD2	TGTGCCAGCAGTCCCGGGACTAGCGGGGGGGCCTCCTACAATGAGCAGTTCTTC	CASSPGTSGGASYNEQFF
NA	TRBV10-3	TRBJ2-5	NA	TGTGCCATCAGTGGTGACAGTCGGGAGACCCAGTACTTC	CAISGDSRETQYF
NA	TRBV15	TRBJ2-2	NA	TGTGCCACCAGCAGAGGGGAGTCCTCGGTTGGGGAGCTGTTTTTT	CATSRGESSVGELFF
NA	TRBV6-5	TRBJ2-7	TRBD1	TGTGCCACCAGGGACAGGGTGACGTACGAGCAGTACTTC	CATRDRVTYEQYF
NA	TRBV27	TRBJ2-1	NA	TGTGCCAGCACCATTAGTGGGGGCGGATACAATGAGCAGTTCTTC	CASTISGGGYNEQFF